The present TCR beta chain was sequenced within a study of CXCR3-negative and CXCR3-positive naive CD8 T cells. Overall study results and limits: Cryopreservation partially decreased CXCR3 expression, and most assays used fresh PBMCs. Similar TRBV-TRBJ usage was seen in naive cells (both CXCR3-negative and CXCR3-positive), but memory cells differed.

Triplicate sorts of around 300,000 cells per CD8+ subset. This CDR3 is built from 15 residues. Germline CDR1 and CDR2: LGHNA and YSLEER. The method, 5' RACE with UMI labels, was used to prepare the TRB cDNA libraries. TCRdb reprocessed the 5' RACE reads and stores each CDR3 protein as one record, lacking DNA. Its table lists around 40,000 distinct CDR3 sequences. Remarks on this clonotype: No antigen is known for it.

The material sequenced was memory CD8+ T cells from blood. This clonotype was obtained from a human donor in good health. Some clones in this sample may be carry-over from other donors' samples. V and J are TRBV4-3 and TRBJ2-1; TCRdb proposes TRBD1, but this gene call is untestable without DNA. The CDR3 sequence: CASSQEGGSYNEQFF.